These 5 T cell receptor beta chains were all obtained from the same sample, sequenced in a study of blood T cell repertoires in COVID-19. Assay used: immunoSEQ multiplex PCR; TCRdb lists only in-frame clones, some missing. The data show hundreds of thousands of clones, around 87% seen once. Input material: peripheral blood. The source is a woman aged 50 to 65 with COVID-19, enrolled during active disease.

The sample holds one count of this clone. The V gene is TRBV7-2, the J gene TRBJ1-1; D remains ambiguous. This CDR3 has 15 amino acids. Trimming left V 1 base short and J 0 bases short, with 9 bases between. Germline CDR1 is SGHTA and CDR2 is FQGNSA. The chain's CDR3 is CASSLDFLMNTEAFF. CDR3 nucleotides: TGTGCCAGCAGCTTAGACTTTTTAATGAACACTGAAGCTTTCTTT.

V is TRBV3-1 (or the pseudogene TRBV3-2) and J is TRBJ1-2; no clear D. Germline CDR1 and CDR2: LGHDT and YNNKEL (reference sequence). The CDR3 loop spans 13 amino acids. V was cut by 3 bases and J by 4 bases, with 9 bases left in between. For the CDR3, the DNA is TGTGCCAGCAGCCAGAGGGAGGCCTATGGCTACACCTTC. Its translation: CASSQREAYGYTF.

The chain recombines TRBV12-3 or TRBV12-4 with TRBJ1-2; maybe TRBD1 (6 bases). This CDR3 spans 12 amino acids. Trimming cost V 6 bases and J 8 bases, with 13 bases left between them. CDR3 protein: CASSRTDGGYTF. CDR3 nucleotide sequence: TGTGCCAGCAGCCGGACAGATGGCGGCTACACCTTC.

The CDR3 reads CASSLVLSSYEQYF. CDR3 coding DNA: TGTGCCAGCAGCTTAGTTCTGAGCTCCTACGAGCAGTACTTC. The chain couples TRBV11-2 to TRBJ2-7; no firm D call. In germline, CDR1 is SGHAT, CDR2 FQNNGV. The germline V and J ends were trimmed by 1 base and 0 bases, with 7 bases remaining between them. This CDR3 is 14 amino acids long.

The genes are TRBV4-1 and TRBJ2-1; the D gene is possibly TRBD2 (5 bases). This CDR3 comprises 17 residues. Between the trimmed V and J ends, which lost 1 base and 0 bases, there was a span of 13 bases. Germline V gene data show CDR1 as MGHRA and CDR2 as YSYEKL. CDR3 bases: TGCGCCAGCAGCCAAGGGGCAGCGGAAAGCTCCTACAATGAGCAGTTCTTC. This sequence encodes CASSQGAAESSYNEQFF.